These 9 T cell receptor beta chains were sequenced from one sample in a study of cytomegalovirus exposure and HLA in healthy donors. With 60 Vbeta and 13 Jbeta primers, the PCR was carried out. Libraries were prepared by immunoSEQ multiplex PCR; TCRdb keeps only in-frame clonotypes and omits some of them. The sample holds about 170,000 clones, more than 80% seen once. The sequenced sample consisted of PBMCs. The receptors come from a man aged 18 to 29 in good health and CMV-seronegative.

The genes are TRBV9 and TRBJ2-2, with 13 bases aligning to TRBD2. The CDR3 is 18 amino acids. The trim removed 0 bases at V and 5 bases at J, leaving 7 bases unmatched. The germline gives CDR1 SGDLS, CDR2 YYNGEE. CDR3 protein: CASSVVGLAGVGTGELFF. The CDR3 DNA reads TGTGCCAGCAGCGTAGTCGGACTAGCGGGAGTAGGTACCGGGGAGCTGTTTTTT.

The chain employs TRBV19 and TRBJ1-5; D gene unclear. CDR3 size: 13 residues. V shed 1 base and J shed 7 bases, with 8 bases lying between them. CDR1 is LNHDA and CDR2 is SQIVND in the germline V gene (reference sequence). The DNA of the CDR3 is TGTGCCAGTAGTATAGTTGGAGGACAGCCCCAGCATTTT. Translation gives CASSIVGGQPQHF.

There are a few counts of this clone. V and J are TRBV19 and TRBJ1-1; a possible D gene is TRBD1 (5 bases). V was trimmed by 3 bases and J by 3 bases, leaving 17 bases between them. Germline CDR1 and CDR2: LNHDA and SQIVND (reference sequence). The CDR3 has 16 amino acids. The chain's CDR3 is CASSIGRGLLDTEAFF. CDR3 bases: TGTGCCAGTAGTATTGGGAGGGGCCTTTTGGACACTGAAGCTTTCTTT.

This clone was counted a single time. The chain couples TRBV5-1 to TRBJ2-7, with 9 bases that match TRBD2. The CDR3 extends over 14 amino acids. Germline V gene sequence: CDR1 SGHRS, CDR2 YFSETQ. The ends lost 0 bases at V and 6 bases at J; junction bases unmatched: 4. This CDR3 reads CASSLDFSGGEQYF. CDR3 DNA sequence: TGCGCCAGCAGCTTGGATTTTAGCGGGGGCGAGCAGTACTTC.

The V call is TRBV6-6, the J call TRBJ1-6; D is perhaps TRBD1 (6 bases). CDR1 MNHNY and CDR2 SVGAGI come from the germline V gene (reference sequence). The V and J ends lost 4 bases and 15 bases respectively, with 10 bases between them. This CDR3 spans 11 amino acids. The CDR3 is CASSSDSLLHF. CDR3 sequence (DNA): TGTGCCAGCAGTTCGGACAGTCTCCTCCACTTT.

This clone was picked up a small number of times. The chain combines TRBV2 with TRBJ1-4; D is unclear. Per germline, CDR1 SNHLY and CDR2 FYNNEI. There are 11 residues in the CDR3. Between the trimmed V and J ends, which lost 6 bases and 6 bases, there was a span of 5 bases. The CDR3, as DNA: TGTGCCAGCAGCCAATATGAAAAACTGTTTTTT. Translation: CASSQYEKLFF.

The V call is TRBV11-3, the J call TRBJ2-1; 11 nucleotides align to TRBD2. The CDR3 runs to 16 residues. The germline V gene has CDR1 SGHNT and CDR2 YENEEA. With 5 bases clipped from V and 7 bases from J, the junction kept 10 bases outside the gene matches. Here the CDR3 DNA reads TGTGCCAGCAGCGAGAGACTAGCGGGGAGGGGTAATGAGCAGTTCTTC. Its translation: CASSERLAGRGNEQFF.

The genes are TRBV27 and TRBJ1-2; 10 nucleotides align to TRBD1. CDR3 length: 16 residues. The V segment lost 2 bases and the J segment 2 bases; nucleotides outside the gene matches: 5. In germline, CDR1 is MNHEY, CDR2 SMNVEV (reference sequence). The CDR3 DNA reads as TGTGCCAGCAGTTTAAAGGGGGGACAGGGGAACTATGGCTACACCTTC. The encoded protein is CASSLKGGQGNYGYTF.

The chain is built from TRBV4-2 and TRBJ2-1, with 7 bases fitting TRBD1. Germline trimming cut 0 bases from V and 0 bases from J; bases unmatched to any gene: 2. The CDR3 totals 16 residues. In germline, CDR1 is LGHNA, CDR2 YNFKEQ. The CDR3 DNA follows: TGTGCCAGCAGCCAAGAACAGGGGAGCTCCTACAATGAGCAGTTCTTC. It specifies CASSQEQGSSYNEQFF.